Listed below are T cell receptor beta chains from one sample, sequenced in a study of OX40 agonist ivuxolimab in advanced cancers. Here immunoSEQ multiplex PCR was the method, and the copy in TCRdb shows in-frame clones only, minus some. The repertoire holds 85,000 to 100,000 clones, with approximately 85% as singletons. Sequencing used CD4+ or CD8+ T cells sorted from blood, obtained in a trial of the OX40 agonist ivuxolimab. The receptors derive from an adult with an advanced solid tumor such as melanoma, head and neck, liver or kidney cancer. The CDR3 runs from the conserved cysteine through the conserved F or W. A D gene is named only where the DNA matches it firmly. Some rows have no size entry. The others give once, few or many, or a class for an expanded clone.

size,length,J,V,D,CDR3,DNA
.,17,TRBJ2-4,TRBV4-2,.,CASSQEHRAREINIQYF,TGTGCCAGCAGCCAAGAGCATAGGGCCCGGGAGATAAACATTCAGTACTTC
.,11,TRBJ1-1,TRBV6-8,.,CASSSSTEAFF,TGTGCCAGCAGTTCCTCCACTGAAGCTTTCTTT
.,17,TRBJ2-3,TRBV9,TRBD2,CASSAGLAGGGTDTQYF,TGTGCCAGCAGCGCAGGACTAGCGGGGGGAGGCACAGATACGCAGTATTTT
.,16,TRBJ2-2,TRBV5-8,.,CASGKSGFLNTGELFF,TGTGCCAGCGGAAAGAGCGGCTTCCTGAACACCGGGGAGCTGTTTTTT
.,12,TRBJ2-7,TRBV2,.,CATRRASYEQYF,TGTGCCACTAGGCGTGCTTCCTACGAGCAGTACTTC
.,15,TRBJ1-1,TRBV18,.,CASSPRDPMNTEAFF,TGTGCCAGCTCACCGAGGGACCCCATGAACACTGAAGCTTTCTTT
.,14,TRBJ2-1,TRBV12-5,.,CASGVAVEGDEQFF,TGTGCTAGTGGCGTCGCAGTTGAGGGCGATGAGCAGTTCTTC
.,14,TRBJ2-3,TRBV2,.,CASRLAGSLDTQYF,TGTGCCAGCAGGTTGGCGGGGAGTCTAGATACGCAGTATTTT
.,13,TRBJ1-2,TRBV2,TRBD1,CASNPGQGRDYTF,TGTGCCAGCAACCCGGGACAGGGCCGCGACTACACCTTC
.,16,TRBJ1-2,TRBV6-1,.,CASSENLDPTYYGYTF,TGTGCCAGCAGTGAAAACCTCGACCCGACATACTATGGCTACACCTTC
few,18,TRBJ1-1,TRBV19,.,CASRPPSFGRRKNTEAFF,TGTGCCAGCAGACCGCCCTCATTTGGGAGACGGAAGAACACTGAAGCTTTCTTT
.,15,TRBJ2-2,TRBV28,.,CASSSPGTNTGELFF,TGTGCCAGCAGTTCGCCAGGGACGAACACCGGGGAGCTGTTTTTT
.,14,TRBJ2-3,TRBV6-5,TRBD2,CASTTSGSTDTQYF,TGTGCCAGCACCACTAGCGGTAGCACAGATACGCAGTATTTT
.,15,TRBJ1-4,TRBV21-1,.,CASSEHTGRGEKLFF,TGTGCCAGCAGCGAGCACACAGGGAGGGGAGAAAAACTGTTTTTT
.,14,TRBJ1-5,TRBV19,.,CASSRVQGNQPQHF,TGTGCCAGTAGTAGAGTGCAGGGGAATCAGCCCCAGCATTTT
.,14,TRBJ2-3,TRBV2,.,CASSEGGSTDTQYF,TGTGCCAGCAGTGAGGGTGGTAGCACAGATACGCAGTATTTT
few,16,TRBJ1-2,TRBV10-3,.,CAISDTRPRANYGYTF,TGTGCCATCAGTGATACCAGGCCAAGAGCTAACTATGGCTACACCTTC
.,15,TRBJ1-1,TRBV19,.,CASFGGLTRYTEAFF,TGTGCCAGCTTCGGGGGGTTAACCCGGTACACTGAAGCTTTCTTT
.,17,TRBJ1-6,TRBV5-5,.,CASSLAVWGPRSSPLHF,TGTGCCAGCAGCTTGGCCGTATGGGGGCCTCGGAGTTCACCCCTCCACTTT
.,16,TRBJ2-1,TRBV7-2,.,CASSPPGGISYNEQFF,TGTGCCAGCAGTCCCCCAGGGGGGATTTCCTACAATGAGCAGTTCTTC
.,15,TRBJ2-5,TRBV21-1,.,CASSKVGTYQETQYF,TGTGCCAGCAGCAAAGTAGGCACGTACCAAGAGACCCAGTACTTC
few,15,TRBJ1-6,TRBV2,TRBD1,CASSEDRGGVSPLHF,TGTGCCAGCAGTGAAGACAGGGGTGGGGTTTCACCCCTCCACTTT
once,17,TRBJ2-1,TRBV15,TRBD2,CATSRGSTSGGYNEQFF,TGTGCCACCAGCAGAGGGTCTACTAGCGGGGGGTACAATGAGCAGTTCTTC
.,10,TRBJ2-3,TRBV29-1,TRBD1,CSGQGDTQYF,TGCAGCGGACAGGGAGATACGCAGTATTTT
once,15,TRBJ2-7,TRBV10-3,.,CAISALGTTDYEQYF,TGTGCCATCAGCGCCCTGGGGACGACCGACTACGAGCAGTACTTC
.,14,TRBJ1-5,TRBV27,.,CASSLSYSNQPQHF,TGTGCCAGCAGTTTATCTTACAGCAATCAGCCCCAGCATTTT
.,14,TRBJ2-7,TRBV7-3,.,CASSLGGTDYEQYF,TGTGCCAGCAGCTTAGGAGGGACTGACTACGAGCAGTACTTC
.,16,TRBJ2-5,TRBV5-1,.,CASSLDGRYPRETQYF,TGCGCCAGCAGCTTGGATGGTCGGTACCCCAGAGAGACCCAGTACTTC
.,15,TRBJ2-7,TRBV5-4,.,CASSLSLGGAYEQYF,TGTGCCAGCAGCTTAAGTTTGGGAGGAGCCTACGAGCAGTACTTC
.,16,TRBJ2-2,TRBV5-4,TRBD2,CASSSRTRRNTGELFF,TGTGCCAGCAGCTCGAGGACTAGGAGGAACACCGGGGAGCTGTTTTTT
medium-sized,15,TRBJ1-4,TRBV5-4,.,CASSLQGTTNEKLFF,TGTGCCAGCAGCTTACAGGGCACAACTAATGAAAAACTGTTTTTT
.,14,TRBJ1-1,TRBV19,.,CASSIAGARTEAFF,TGTGCCAGTAGTATAGCAGGGGCCCGAACTGAAGCTTTCTTT
.,13,TRBJ1-1,TRBV9,TRBD1,CASSATGFTEAFF,TGTGCCAGCAGCGCGACAGGGTTCACTGAAGCTTTCTTT
.,16,TRBJ2-1,TRBV6-4,TRBD2,CASSEATSGGIREQFF,TGTGCCAGCAGTGAAGCCACTAGCGGAGGTATACGTGAGCAGTTCTTC
.,12,TRBJ2-7,TRBV28,.,CASSASGYEQYF,TGTGCCAGCAGTGCGAGCGGGTACGAGCAGTACTTC
.,14,TRBJ1-1,TRBV5-1,TRBD1,CASSRGTENTEAFF,TGCGCCAGCAGCCGAGGGACAGAGAACACTGAAGCTTTCTTT
.,13,TRBJ1-1,TRBV10-2,TRBD1,CASESTGGTEAFF,TGCGCCAGCGAGTCGACAGGGGGCACTGAAGCTTTCTTT
.,12,TRBJ1-4,TRBV7-8,TRBD1,CASRRGKEKLFF,TGTGCCAGCCGCAGGGGGAAGGAAAAACTGTTTTTT
.,17,TRBJ2-1,TRBV4-1,TRBD2,CASSPGLAGGPYNEQFF,TGCGCCAGCAGCCCCGGACTAGCGGGAGGCCCGTACAATGAGCAGTTCTTC
.,14,TRBJ1-6,TRBV5-1,.,CASSLGQGNSPLHF,TGCGCCAGCAGCTTGGGCCAGGGTAATTCACCCCTCCACTTT
.,13,TRBJ1-5,TRBV30,.,CAWSVRAGQPQHF,TGTGCCTGGAGTGTACGGGCTGGGCAGCCCCAGCATTTT
.,12,TRBJ2-7,TRBV14,.,CASSPTSYEQYF,TGTGCCAGCAGCCCCACCTCCTACGAGCAGTACTTC
.,15,TRBJ2-2,TRBV7-2,.,CASRTGEGVSGELFF,TGTGCCAGCAGGACAGGGGAGGGGGTCTCCGGGGAGCTGTTTTTT
.,16,TRBJ2-1,TRBV27,TRBD1,CASSPPRDRVTNEQFF,TGTGCCAGCAGTCCACCCCGGGACAGGGTGACCAATGAGCAGTTCTTC
.,14,TRBJ2-7,TRBV30,TRBD2,CAHGRGGGIYEQYF,TGTGCCCATGGACGGGGGGGAGGAATTTACGAGCAGTACTTC
.,16,TRBJ2-3,TRBV11-1,.,CASSFRRGTSTDTQYF,TGTGCCAGCAGCTTTAGACGGGGAACTAGCACAGATACGCAGTATTTT
once,13,TRBJ1-2,TRBV9,TRBD1,CASSDRGLGGYTF,TGTGCCAGCAGCGACAGGGGGCTCGGAGGCTACACCTTC
few,14,TRBJ1-3,TRBV6-1,.,CASSPPDSGNTIYF,TGTGCCAGCAGCCCCCCTGATTCTGGAAACACCATATATTTT
.,13,TRBJ1-1,TRBV2,.,CASKILSNTEAFF,TGTGCCAGCAAAATTCTTTCGAACACTGAAGCTTTCTTT
.,16,TRBJ2-3,TRBV2,TRBD1,CASSAGGQAFRDTQYF,TGTGCCAGCAGCGCCGGGGGACAGGCTTTTCGGGATACGCAGTATTTT